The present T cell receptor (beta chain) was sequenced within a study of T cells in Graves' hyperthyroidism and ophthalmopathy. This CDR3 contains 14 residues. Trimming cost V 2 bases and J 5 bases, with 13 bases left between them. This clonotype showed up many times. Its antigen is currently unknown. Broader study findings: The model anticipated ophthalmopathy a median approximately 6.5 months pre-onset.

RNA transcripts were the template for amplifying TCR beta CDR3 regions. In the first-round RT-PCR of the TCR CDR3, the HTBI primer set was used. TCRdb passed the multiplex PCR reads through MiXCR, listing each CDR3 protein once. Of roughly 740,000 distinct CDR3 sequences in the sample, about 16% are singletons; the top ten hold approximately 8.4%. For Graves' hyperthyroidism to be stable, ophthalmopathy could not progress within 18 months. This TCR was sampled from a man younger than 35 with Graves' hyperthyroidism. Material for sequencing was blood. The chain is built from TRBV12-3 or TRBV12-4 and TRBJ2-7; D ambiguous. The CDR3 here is CASSLLDPADEQYF. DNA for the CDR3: TGTGCCAGCAGTTTATTGGACCCTGCCGACGAGCAGTACTTC.